This record covers a single T cell receptor beta chain. The antigen is undetermined. One end of the junction fails to match germline, which may point to a read error. Using a J-beta primer mix together with a sample-barcoded 5' primer, a second PCR was run for roughly 6 to 12 cycles. Carrying 12 random nucleotides, a template-switch adaptor labeled each individual cDNA molecule. TCRdb processed the 5' RACE reads anew with MiXCR; each CDR3 protein has one entry. Found here are over 1,500,000 distinct CDR3 sequences, around half of them singletons; the top ten hold approximately 2.1%. The entry originates in a study of blood T cells in healthy people across ages. Germline V gene sequence: CDR1 SGHRS, CDR2 YFSETQ. This CDR3 is built from 15 residues. Study-wide findings and caveats: For the donors, CMV status was unknown and possibly confounded expanded clonotype changes. Donors of long life had a larger count of naive CD4+ cells and greater diversity than aged donors.

This sequence joins TRBV5-1 and TRBJ2-1; 7 bases match TRBD2. The clonotype comes from a woman in her 40s in good health. What was sequenced was blood. In DNA form, the CDR3 reads TGCGCCGGCAGCTGGGACTATGGAGGGTACAATGAGCAGTTCTTC. Residues: CAGSWDYGGYNEQFF.